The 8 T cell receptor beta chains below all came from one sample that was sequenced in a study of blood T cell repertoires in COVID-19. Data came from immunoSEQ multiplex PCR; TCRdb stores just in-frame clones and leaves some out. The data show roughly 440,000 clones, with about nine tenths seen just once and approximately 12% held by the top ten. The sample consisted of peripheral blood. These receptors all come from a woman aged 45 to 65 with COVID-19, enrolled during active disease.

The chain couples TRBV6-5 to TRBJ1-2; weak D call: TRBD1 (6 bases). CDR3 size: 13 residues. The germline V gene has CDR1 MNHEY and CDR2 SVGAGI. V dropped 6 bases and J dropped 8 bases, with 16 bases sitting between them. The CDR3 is CASRGGALRGYTF. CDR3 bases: TGTGCCAGCAGGGGGGGGGCTTTAAGGGGCTACACCTTC.

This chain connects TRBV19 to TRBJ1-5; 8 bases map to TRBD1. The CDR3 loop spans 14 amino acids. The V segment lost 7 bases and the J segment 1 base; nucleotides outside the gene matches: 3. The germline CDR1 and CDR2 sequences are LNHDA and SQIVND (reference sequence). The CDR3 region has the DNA TGTGCCAGTATCCGACAGGGGAGCAATCAGCCCCAGCATTTT. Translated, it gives CASIRQGSNQPQHF.

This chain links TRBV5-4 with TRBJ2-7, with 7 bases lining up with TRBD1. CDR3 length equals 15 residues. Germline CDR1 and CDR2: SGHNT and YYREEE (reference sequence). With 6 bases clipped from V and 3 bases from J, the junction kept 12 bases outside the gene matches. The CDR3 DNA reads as TGTGCCAGCATCTCTAAGGGACAGACTTACTACGAGCAGTACTTC. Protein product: CASISKGQTYYEQYF.

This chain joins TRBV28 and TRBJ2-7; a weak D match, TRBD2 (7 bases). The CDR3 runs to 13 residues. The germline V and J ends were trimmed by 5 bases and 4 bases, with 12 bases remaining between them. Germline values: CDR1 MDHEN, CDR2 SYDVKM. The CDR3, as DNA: TGTGCCAGCAGTCTGAGGGGGGGATACGAGCAGTACTTC. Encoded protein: CASSLRGGYEQYF.

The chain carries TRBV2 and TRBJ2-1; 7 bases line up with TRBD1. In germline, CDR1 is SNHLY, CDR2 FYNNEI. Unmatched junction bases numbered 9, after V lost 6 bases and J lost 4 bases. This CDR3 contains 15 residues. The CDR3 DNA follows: TGTGCCAGCAGGGCCGACAGGGTAGATTACAATGAGCAGTTCTTC. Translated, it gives CASRADRVDYNEQFF.

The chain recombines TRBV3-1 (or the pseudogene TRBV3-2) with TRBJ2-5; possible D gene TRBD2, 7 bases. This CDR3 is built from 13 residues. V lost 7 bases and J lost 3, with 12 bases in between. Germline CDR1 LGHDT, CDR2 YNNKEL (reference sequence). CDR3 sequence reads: CASNREGEETQYF. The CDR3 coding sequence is TGTGCCAGCAACAGGGAGGGGGAAGAGACCCAGTACTTC.

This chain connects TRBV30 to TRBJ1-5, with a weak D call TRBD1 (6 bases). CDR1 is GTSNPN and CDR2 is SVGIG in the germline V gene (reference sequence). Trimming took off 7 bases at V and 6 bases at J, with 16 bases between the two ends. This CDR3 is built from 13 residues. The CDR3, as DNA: TGTGCCTTGGACAGCCCTGAGGTTCAGCCCCAGCATTTT. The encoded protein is CALDSPEVQPQHF. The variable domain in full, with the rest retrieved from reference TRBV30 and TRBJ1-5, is SQTIHQWPATLVQPVGSPLSLECTVEGTSNPNLYWYRQAAGRGLQLLFYSVGIGQISSEVPQNLSASRPQDRQFILSSKKLLLSDSGFYLCALDSPEVQPQHFGDGTRLSIL.

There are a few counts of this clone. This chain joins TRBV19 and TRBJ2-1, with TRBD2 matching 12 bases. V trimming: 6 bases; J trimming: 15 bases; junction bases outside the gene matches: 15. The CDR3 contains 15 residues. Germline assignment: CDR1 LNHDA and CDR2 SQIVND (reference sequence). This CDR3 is CASRRGTSGSSRAFF. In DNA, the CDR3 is TGTGCCAGTAGAAGGGGGACTAGCGGGTCCTCACGGGCGTTCTTC.